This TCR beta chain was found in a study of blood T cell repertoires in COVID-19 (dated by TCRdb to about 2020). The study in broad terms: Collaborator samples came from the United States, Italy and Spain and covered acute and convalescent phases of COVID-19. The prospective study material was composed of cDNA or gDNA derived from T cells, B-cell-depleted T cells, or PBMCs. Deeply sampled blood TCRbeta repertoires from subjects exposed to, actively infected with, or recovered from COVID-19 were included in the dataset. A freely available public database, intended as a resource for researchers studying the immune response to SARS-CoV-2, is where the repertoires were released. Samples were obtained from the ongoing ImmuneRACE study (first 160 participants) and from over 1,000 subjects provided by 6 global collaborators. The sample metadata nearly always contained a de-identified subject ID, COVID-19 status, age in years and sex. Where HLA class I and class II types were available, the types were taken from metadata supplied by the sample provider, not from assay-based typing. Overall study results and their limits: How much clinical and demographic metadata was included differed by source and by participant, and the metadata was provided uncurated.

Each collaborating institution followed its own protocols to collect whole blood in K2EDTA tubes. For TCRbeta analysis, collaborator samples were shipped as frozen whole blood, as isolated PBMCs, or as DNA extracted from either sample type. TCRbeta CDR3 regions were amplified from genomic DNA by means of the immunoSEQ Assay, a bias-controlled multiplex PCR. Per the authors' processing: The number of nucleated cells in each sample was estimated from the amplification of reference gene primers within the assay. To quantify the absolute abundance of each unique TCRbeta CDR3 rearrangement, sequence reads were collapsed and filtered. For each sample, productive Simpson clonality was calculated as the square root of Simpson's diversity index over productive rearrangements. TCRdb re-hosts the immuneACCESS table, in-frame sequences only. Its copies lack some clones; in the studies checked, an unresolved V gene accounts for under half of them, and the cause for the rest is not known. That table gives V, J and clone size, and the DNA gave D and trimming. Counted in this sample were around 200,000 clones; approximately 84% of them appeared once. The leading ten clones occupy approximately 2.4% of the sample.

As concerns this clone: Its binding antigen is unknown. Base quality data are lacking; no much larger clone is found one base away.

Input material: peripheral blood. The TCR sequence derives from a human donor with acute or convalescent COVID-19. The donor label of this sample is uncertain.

The DNA is as follows: TGTGCCAGTAGAGGCCAAGGACAGGGAGGTACGTGGAGCTATGGCTACACCTTC. This is translated as CASRGQGQGGTWSYGYTF. The V and J segments used are TRBV19 and TRBJ1-2; 8 of the junction bases match TRBD1. Its CDR3 holds 18 amino acids, cysteine through phenylalanine. Only CDR3 DNA remains: 54 bases, in frame from the first base. Per the germline V gene (reference sequence), LNHDA is the CDR1 and SQIVND is the CDR2. Unmatched junction bases come to 19, with V trimmed by 6 bases and J by 4 bases.